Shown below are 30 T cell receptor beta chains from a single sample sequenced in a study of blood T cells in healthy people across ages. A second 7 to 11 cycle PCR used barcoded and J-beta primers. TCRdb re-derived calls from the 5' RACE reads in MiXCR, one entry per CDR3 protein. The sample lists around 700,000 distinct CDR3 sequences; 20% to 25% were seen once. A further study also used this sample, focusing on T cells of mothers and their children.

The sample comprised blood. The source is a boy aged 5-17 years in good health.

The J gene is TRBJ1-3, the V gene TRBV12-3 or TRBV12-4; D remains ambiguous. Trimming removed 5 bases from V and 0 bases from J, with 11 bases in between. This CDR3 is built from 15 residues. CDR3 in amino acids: CASSHSTFSGNTIYF. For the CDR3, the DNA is TGTGCCAGCAGTCACAGCACCTTCTCTGGAAACACCATATATTTT.

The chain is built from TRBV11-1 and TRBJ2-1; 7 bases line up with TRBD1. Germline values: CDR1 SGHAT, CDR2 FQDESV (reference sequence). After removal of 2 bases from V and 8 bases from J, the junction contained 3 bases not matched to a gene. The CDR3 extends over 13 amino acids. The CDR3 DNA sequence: TGTGCCAGCAGCTTACCCCAGGGGGATGAGCAGTTCTTC. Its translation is CASSLPQGDEQFF.

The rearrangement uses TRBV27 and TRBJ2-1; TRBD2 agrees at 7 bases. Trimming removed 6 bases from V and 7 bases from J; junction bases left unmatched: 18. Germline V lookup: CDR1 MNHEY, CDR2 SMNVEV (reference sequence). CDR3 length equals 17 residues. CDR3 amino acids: CASSSPSGVLKKNEQFF. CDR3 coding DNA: TGTGCCAGCAGCAGCCCCAGCGGGGTCCTTAAAAAAAATGAGCAGTTCTTC.

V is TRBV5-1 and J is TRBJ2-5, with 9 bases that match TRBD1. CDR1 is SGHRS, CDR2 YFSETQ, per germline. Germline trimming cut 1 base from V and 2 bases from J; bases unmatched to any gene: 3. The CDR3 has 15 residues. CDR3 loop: CASSLHRGQQETQYF. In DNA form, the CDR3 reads TGCGCCAGCAGCTTGCACAGGGGGCAGCAAGAGACCCAGTACTTC. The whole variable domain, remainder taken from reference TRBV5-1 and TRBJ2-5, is KAGVTQTPRYLIKTRGQQVTLSCSPISGHRSVSWYQQTPGQGLQFLFEYFSETQRNKGNFPGRFSGRQFSNSRSEMNVSTLELGDSALYLCASSLHRGQQETQYFGPGTRLLVL.

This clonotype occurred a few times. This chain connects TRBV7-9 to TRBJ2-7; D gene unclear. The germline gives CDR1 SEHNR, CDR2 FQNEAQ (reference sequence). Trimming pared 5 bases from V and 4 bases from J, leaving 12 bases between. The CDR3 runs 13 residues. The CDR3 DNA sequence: TGTGCCAGCAGCCCTCGCCAGGAATACGAGCAGTACTTC. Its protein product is CASSPRQEYEQYF.

For the CDR3, the DNA is TGTGCCAGCAGCCCTGTTAGGGCTGGAAACACCATATATTTT. This codes for CASSPVRAGNTIYF. V is TRBV12-3 or TRBV12-4 and J is TRBJ1-3; D remains unclear. There are 14 residues in the CDR3. V shed 6 bases and J shed 2 bases, with 11 bases lying between them.

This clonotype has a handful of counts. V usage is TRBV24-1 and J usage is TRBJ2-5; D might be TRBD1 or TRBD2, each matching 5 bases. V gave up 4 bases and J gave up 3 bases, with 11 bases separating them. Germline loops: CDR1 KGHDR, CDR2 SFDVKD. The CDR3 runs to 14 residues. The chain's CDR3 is CATSEAGTEETQYF. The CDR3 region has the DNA TGTGCCACCAGTGAAGCCGGGACGGAAGAGACCCAGTACTTC.

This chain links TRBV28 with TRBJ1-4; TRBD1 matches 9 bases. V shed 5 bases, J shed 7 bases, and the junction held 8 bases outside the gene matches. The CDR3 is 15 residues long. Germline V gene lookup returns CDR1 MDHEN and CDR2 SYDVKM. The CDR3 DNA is TGTGCCAGCAGTCTACAGGGGGCAGAAGGTGAAAAACTGTTTTTT. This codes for CASSLQGAEGEKLFF.

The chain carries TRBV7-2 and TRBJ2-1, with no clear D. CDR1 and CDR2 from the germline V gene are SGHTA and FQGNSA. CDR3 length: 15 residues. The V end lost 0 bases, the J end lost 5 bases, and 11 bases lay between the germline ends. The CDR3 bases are TGTGCCAGCAGCTTAGCGCTATTGGGTAACAATGAGCAGTTCTTC. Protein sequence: CASSLALLGNNEQFF.

CDR3 in DNA: TGTGCCATCAGTGAGGGACCACCCAGCACAGATACGCAGTATTTT. The encoded protein is CAISEGPPSTDTQYF. The J gene is TRBJ2-3, the V gene TRBV10-3; D is undetermined. V dropped 2 bases and J dropped 0 bases, with 9 bases sitting between them. The CDR3 runs to 15 residues. In germline, CDR1 is ENHRY, CDR2 SYGVKD.

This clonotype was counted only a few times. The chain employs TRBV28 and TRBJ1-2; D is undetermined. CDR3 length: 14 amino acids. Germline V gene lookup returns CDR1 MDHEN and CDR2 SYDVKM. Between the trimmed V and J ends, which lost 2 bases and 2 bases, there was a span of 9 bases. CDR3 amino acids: CASSLTWENYGYTF. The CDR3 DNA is TGTGCCAGCAGTTTAACATGGGAAAACTATGGCTACACCTTC.

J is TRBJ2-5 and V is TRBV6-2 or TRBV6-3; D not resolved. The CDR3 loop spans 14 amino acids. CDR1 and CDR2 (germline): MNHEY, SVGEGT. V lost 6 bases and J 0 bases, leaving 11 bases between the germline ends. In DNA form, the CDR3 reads TGTGCCAGCAGGCTTCTCCCGTACCAAGAGACCCAGTACTTC. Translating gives CASRLLPYQETQYF.

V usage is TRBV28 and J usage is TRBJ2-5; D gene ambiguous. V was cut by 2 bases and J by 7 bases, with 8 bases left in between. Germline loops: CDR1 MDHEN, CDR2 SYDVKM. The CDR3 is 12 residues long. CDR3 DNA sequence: TGTGCCAGCAGTTTAGCCCCAGGGACCCAGTACTTC. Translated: CASSLAPGTQYF.

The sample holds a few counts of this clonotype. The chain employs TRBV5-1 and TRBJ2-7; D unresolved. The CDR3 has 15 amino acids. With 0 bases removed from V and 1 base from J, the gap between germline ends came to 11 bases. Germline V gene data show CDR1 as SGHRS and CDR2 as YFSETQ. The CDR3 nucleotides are TGCGCCAGCAGCTTGGTCGGCATAGTATCCTACGAGCAGTACTTC. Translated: CASSLVGIVSYEQYF.

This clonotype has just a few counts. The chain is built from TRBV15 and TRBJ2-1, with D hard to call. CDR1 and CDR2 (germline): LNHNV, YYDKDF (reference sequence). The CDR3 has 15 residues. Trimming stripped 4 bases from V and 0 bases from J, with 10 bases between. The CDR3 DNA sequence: TGTGCCACCAGCACGTCCTCAAGCTCCTACAATGAGCAGTTCTTC. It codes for CATSTSSSSYNEQFF.

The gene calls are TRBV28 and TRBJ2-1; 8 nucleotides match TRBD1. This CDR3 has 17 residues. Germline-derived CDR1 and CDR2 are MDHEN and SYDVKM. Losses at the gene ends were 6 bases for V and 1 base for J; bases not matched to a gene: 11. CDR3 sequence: CASRESDRERSYNEQFF. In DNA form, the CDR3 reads TGTGCCAGCAGGGAGTCGGACAGGGAAAGGTCCTACAATGAGCAGTTCTTC.

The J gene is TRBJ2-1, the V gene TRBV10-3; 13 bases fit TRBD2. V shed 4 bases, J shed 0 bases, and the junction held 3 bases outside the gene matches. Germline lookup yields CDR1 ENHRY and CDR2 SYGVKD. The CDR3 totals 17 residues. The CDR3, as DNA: TGTGCCATCAGTGGAAGGACTAGCGGGGGCTCCTACAATGAGCAGTTCTTC. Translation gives CAISGRTSGGSYNEQFF.

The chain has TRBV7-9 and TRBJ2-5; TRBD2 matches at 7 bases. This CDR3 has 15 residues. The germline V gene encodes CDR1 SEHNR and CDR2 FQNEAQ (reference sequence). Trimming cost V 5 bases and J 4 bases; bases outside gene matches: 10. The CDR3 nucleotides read TGTGCCAGCAGCGCCCGGGACTACATTATAGAGACCCAGTACTTC. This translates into CASSARDYIIETQYF.

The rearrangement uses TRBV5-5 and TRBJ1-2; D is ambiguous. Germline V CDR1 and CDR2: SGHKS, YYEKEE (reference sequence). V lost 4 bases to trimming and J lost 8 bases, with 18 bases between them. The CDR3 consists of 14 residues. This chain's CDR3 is CASSLRDPLKGYTF. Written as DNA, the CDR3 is TGTGCCAGCAGCCTAAGGGATCCCCTTAAGGGCTACACCTTC.

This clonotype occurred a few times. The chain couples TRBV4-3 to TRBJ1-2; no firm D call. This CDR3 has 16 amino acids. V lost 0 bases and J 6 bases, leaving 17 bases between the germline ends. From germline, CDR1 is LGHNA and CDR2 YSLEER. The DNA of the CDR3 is TGCGCCAGCAGCCAAGAGGTGTGGGGAAACCAAAATGGCTACACCTTC. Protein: CASSQEVWGNQNGYTF.

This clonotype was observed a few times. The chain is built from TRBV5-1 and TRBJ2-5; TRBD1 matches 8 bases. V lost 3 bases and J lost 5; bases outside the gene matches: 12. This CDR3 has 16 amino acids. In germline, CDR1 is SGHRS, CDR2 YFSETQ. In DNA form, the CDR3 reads TGCGCCAGCAGCTCCTGGGGCGACAGGGGATGGGAGACCCAGTACTTC. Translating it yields CASSSWGDRGWETQYF.

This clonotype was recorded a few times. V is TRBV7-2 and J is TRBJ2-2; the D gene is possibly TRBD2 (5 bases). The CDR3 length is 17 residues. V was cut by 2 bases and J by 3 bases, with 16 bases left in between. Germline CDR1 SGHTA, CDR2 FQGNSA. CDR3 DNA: TGTGCCAGCAGCTTATTTAACCCCCGAGGGTACACCGGGGAGCTGTTTTTT. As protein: CASSLFNPRGYTGELFF.

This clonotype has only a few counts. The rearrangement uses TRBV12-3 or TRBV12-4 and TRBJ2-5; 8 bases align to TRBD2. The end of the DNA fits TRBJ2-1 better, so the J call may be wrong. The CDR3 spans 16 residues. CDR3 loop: CASSLALPAGDLEQFF. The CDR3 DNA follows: TGTGCCAGCAGTTTAGCGCTTCCAGCGGGGGATCTGGAGCAGTTCTTC.

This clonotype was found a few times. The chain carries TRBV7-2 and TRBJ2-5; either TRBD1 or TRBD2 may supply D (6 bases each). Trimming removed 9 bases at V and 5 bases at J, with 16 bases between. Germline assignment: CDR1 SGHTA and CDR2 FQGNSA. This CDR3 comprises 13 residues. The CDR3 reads CASARGAGETQYF. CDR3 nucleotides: TGTGCCAGTGCTAGGGGGGCTGGGGAGACCCAGTACTTC.

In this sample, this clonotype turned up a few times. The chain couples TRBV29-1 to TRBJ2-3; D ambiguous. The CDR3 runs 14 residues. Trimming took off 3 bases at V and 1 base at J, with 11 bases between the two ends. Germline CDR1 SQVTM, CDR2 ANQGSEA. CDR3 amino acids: CSVDLGSGTDTQYF. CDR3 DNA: TGCAGCGTTGATCTTGGGTCAGGCACAGATACGCAGTATTTT.

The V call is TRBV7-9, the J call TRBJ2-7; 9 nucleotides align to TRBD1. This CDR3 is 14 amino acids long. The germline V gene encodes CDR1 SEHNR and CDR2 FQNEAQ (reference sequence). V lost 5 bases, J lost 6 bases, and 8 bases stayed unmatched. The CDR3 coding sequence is TGTGCCAGCAGCATTAACAGGGGGCTTCGCGAGCAGTACTTC. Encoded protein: CASSINRGLREQYF.

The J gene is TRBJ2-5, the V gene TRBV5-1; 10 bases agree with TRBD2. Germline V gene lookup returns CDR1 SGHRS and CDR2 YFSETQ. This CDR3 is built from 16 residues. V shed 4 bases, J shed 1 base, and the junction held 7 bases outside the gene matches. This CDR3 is CASSPGLAEPQETQYF. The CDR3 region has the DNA TGCGCCAGCAGCCCAGGACTAGCGGAACCCCAAGAGACCCAGTACTTC.

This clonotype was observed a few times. The CDR3 DNA is TGTGCCAGCAGCGCGGACAGGGATCAGCCCCAGCATTTT. This gives the protein CASSADRDQPQHF. The V and J genes are TRBV9 and TRBJ1-5, with 8 nucleotides matching TRBD1. Germline V gene sequence: CDR1 SGDLS, CDR2 YYNGEE. The trim removed 3 bases at V and 5 bases at J, leaving 1 base unmatched. The CDR3 runs 13 residues.

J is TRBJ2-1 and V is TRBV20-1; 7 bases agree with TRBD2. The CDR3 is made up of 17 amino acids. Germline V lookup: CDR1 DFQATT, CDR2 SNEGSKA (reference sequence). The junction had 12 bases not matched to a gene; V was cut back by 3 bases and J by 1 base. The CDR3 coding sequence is TGCAGTGCTAGTATTCAGGGAGGGAGTGAGTCCTACAATGAGCAGTTCTTC. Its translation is CSASIQGGSESYNEQFF.

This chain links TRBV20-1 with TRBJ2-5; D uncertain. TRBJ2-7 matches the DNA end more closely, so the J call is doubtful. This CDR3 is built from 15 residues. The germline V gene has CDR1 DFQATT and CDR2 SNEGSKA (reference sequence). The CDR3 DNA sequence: TGCAGTGCTAGGATCATGGCCGAACTCCAGGACGAGCAGTACTTC. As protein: CSARIMAELQDEQYF.